This TCR beta chain was sequenced during a study of shared clonotypes between healthy human individuals. Study in general: The plates for each donor numbered three CD4 naive, three CD4 memory, two CD8 naive and one CD8 memory. Broader study findings: Non-shared clonotypes showed lower generation probabilities than clonotypes common to all four donors.

Notes on this clone: Its antigen is currently unknown. In the same sample, other DNA sequences code for this CDR3.

CD4+ cells were split into CD45RA+ naive and CD45RA-negative memory subsets. The CDR3 has 11 amino acids. Trimming took 2 bases from V and 0 from J, leaving 1 base between them. Germline loops: CDR1 GTSNPN, CDR2 SVGIG (reference sequence). The data were produced by immunoSEQ multiplex PCR, yet TCRdb's version contains in-frame clones alone and is incomplete. The table lists 800,000 to 1,200,000 clones, about four fifths of them singletons. The V call is TRBV30, the J call TRBJ1-1; D uncertain. This TCR was recovered from a young man in good health. Some clones in this sample may be carry-over from other donors' samples. The sequenced sample consisted of memory CD4+ T cells from PBMCs. The subset is: CD45RA-negative fraction. CDR3: CAWSLNTEAFF. CDR3 DNA: TGTGCCTGGAGTCTGAACACTGAAGCTTTCTTT.